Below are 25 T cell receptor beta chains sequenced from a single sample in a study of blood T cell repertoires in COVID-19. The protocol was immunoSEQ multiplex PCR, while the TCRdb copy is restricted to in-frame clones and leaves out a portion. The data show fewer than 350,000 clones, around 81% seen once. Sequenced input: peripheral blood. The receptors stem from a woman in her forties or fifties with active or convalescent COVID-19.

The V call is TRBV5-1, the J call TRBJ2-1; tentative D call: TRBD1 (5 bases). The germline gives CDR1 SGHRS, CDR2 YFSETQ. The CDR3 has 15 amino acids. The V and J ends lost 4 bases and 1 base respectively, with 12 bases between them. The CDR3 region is CASSRTLASYNEQFF. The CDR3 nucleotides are TGCGCCAGCAGCCGGACACTTGCGTCCTACAATGAGCAGTTCTTC.

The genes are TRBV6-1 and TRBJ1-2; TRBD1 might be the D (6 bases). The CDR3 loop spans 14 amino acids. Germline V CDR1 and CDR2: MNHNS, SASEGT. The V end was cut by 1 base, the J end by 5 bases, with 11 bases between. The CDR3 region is CASSEGAGAYGYTF. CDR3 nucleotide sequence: TGTGCCAGCAGTGAAGGGGCGGGGGCTTATGGCTACACCTTC.

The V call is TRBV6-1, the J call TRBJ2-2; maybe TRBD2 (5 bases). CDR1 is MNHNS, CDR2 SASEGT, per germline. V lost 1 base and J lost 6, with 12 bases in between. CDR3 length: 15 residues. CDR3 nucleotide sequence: TGTGCCAGCAGTGAAGTTTCACCGGGGTCCGGGGAGCTGTTTTTT. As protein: CASSEVSPGSGELFF.

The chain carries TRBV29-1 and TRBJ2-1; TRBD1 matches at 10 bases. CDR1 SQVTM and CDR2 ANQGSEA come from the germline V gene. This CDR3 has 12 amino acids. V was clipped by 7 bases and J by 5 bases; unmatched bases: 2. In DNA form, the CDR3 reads TGCAGCGGGGACAGGGGTGACAATGAGCAGTTCTTC. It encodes CSGDRGDNEQFF.

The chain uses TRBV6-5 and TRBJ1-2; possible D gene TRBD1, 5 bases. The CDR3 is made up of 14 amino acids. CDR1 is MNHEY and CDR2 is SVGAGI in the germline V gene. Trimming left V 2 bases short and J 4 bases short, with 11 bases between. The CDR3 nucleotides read TGTGCCAGCAGTTACCGCTGGGGGGGCTATGGCTACACCTTC. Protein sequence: CASSYRWGGYGYTF.

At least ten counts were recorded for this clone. CDR3 protein: CASSLALGQVYGYTF. As DNA, the CDR3 is TGCGCCAGCAGCTTGGCCCTTGGACAGGTATATGGCTACACCTTC. The chain carries TRBV5-1 and TRBJ1-2; 7 bases line up with TRBD1. V dropped 0 bases and J dropped 5; count of bases not matched to a gene: 7. The CDR3 totals 15 residues. CDR1 and CDR2 (germline): SGHRS, YFSETQ.

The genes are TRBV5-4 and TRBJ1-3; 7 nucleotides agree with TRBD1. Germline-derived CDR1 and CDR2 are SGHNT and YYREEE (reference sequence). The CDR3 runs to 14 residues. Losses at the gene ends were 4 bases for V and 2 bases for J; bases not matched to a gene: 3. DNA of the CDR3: TGTGCCAGCAGCCCAGGGGGACCTGGAAACACCATATATTTT. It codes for CASSPGGPGNTIYF.

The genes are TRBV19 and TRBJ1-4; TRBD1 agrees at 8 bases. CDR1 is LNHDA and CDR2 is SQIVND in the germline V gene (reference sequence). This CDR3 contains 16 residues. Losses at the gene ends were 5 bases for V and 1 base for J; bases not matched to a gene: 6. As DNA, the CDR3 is TGTGCCAGTAGTCTGGACAGGGAAGGAACTAATGAAAAACTGTTTTTT. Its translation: CASSLDREGTNEKLFF.

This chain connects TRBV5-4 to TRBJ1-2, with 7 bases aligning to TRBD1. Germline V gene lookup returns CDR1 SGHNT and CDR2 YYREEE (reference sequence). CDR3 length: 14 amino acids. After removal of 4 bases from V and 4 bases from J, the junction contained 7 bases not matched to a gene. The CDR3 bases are TGTGCCAGCAGCACCGACAGGGAAACCTATGGCTACACCTTC. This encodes CASSTDRETYGYTF.

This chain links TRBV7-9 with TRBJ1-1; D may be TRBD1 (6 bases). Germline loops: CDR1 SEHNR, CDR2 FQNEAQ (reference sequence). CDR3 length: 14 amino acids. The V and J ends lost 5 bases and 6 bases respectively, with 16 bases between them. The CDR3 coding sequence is TGTGCCAGCAGCCTCACTAACAGGGTCCCTGAAGCTTTCTTT. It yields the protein CASSLTNRVPEAFF.

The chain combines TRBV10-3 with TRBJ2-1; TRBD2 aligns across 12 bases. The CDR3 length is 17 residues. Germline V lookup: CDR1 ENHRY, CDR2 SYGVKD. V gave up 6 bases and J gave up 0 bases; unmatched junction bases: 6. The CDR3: CAISLGLAGTSYNEQFF. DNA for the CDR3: TGTGCCATCAGCCTCGGACTAGCGGGAACCTCCTACAATGAGCAGTTCTTC.

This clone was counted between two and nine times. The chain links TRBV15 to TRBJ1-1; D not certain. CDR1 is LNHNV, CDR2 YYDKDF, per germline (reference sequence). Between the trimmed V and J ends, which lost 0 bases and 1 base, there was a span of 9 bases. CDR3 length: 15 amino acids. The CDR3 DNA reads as TGTGCCACCAGCAGAGACCTCCGACAGAACACTGAAGCTTTCTTT. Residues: CATSRDLRQNTEAFF. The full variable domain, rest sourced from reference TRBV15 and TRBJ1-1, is DAMVIQNPRYQVTQFGKPVTLSCSQTLNHNVMYWYQQKSSQAPKLLFHYYDKDFNNEADTPDNFQSRRPNTSFCFLDIRSPGLGDTAMYLCATSRDLRQNTEAFFGQGTRLTVV.

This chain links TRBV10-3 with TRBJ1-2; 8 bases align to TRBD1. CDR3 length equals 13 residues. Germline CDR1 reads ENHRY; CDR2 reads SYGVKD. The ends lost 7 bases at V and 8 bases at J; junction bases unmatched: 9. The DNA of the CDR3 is TGTGCCATCAAAATGGACAGGGTTGACGGCTACACCTTC. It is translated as CAIKMDRVDGYTF.

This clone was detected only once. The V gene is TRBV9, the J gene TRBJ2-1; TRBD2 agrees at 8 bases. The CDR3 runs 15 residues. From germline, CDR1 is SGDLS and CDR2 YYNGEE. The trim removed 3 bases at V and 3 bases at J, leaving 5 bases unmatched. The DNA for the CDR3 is TGTGCCAGCAGCGGTACTAGCGGCTTCTACAATGAGCAGTTCTTC. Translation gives CASSGTSGFYNEQFF.

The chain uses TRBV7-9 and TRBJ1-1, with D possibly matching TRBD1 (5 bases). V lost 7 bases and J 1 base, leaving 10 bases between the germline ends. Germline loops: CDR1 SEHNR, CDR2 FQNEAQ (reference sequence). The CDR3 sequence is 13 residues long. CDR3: CASISGGNTEAFF. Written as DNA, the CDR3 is TGTGCCAGCATCTCCGGGGGGAACACTGAAGCTTTCTTT. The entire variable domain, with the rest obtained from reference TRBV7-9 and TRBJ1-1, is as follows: DTGVSQNPRHKITKRGQNVTFRCDPISEHNRLYWYRQTLGQGPEFLTYFQNEAQLEKSRLLSDRFSAERPKGSFSTLEIQRTEQGDSAMYLCASISGGNTEAFFGQGTRLTVV.

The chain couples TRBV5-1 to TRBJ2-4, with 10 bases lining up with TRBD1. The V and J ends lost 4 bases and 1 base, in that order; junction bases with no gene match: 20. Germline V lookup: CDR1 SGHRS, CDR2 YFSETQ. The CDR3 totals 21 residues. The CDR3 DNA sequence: TGCGCCAGCAGCGCCCGCAGACAGGGGGCGGGGAGTGTTGATGCCAAAAACATTCAGTACTTC. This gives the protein CASSARRQGAGSVDAKNIQYF.

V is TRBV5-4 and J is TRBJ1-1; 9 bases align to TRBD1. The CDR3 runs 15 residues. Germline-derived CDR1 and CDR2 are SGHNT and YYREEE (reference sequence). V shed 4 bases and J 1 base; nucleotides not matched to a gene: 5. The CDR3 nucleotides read TGTGCCAGCAGCAGCGGGACAGGGAAGAACACTGAAGCTTTCTTT. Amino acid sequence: CASSSGTGKNTEAFF.

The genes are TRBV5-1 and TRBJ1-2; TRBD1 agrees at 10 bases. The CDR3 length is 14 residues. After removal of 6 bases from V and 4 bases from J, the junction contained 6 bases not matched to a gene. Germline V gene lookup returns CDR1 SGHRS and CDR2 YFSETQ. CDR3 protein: CASTFGTGAYGYTF. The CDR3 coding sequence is TGCGCCAGCACCTTTGGGACAGGGGCCTATGGCTACACCTTC.

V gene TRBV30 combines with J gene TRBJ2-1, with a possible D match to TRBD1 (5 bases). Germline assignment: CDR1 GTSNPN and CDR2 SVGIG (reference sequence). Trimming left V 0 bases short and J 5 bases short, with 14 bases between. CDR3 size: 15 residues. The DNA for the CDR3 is TGTGCCTGGAGTGTTGTGTCAGGGTTGCACAATGAGCAGTTCTTC. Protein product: CAWSVVSGLHNEQFF.

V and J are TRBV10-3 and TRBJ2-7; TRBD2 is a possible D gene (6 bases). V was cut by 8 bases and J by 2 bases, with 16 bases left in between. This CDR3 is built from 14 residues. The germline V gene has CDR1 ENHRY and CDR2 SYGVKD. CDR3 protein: CAILEPGETYEQYF. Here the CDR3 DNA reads TGTGCCATCCTCGAGCCGGGGGAGACCTACGAGCAGTACTTC.

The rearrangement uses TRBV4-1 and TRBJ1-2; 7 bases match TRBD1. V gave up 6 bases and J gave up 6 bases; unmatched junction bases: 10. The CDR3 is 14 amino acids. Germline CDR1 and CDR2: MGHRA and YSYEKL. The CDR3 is CASRETGPGDGYTF. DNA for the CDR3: TGCGCCAGCAGAGAGACAGGGCCCGGGGATGGCTACACCTTC.

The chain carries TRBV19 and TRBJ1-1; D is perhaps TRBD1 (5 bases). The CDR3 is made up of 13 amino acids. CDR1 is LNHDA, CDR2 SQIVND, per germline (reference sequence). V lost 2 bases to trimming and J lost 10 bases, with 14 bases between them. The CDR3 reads CASSIQGSSRAFF. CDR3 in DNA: TGTGCCAGTAGTATACAGGGATCATCGAGAGCTTTCTTT.

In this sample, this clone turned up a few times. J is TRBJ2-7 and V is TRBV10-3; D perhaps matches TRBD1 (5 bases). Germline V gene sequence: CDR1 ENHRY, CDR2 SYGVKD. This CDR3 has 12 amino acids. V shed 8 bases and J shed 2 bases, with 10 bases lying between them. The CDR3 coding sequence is TGTGCCATCGGCGGACATGCCTACGAGCAGTACTTC. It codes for CAIGGHAYEQYF.

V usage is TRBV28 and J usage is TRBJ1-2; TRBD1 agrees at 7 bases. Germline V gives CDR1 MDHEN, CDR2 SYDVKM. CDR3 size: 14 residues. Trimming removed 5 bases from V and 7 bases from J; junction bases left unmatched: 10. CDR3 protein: CASSTSGTEVGYTF. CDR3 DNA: TGTGCCAGCAGTACCTCCGGGACAGAGGTTGGCTACACCTTC.

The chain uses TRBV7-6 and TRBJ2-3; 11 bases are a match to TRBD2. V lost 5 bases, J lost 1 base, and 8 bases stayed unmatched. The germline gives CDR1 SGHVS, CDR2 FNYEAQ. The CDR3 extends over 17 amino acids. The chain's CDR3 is CASSLVLSGRGTDTQYF. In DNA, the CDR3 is TGTGCCAGCAGCCTAGTCCTTAGCGGGAGGGGCACAGATACGCAGTATTTT.